A selection of T cell receptor beta chains follows, all from one sample in a study of T cell responses to AZD1222 COVID-19 vaccine. This table comes from immunoSEQ multiplex PCR, and its TCRdb copy is limited to in-frame clones, with some not included. The sample has about 80,000 clones; approximately 83% are singletons. The sample in question was peripheral blood, obtained 28 days after the second AZD1222 dose. The receptor source for this set is an adult who received the AZD1222 COVID-19 vaccine. CDR3s leave out the opening cysteine and the closing phenylalanine or tryptophan.

j_call	v_call	cdr3_aa
TRBJ2-1	TRBV9	ASSEGVYSYNEQF
TRBJ2-5	TRBV5-4	ASSSVTGGWETQY
TRBJ2-5	TRBV15	ATSRVFGQGGTQY
TRBJ1-1	TRBV7-2	ASSLETRRTSNTEAF
TRBJ2-1	TRBV7-6	ASSLKGGGGAVEQF
TRBJ1-1	TRBV27	ASRRQRHTEAF
TRBJ1-1	TRBV2	ASNRMNTEAF
TRBJ1-3	TRBV21-1	ASSKVSEGARNTIY
TRBJ1-4	TRBV15	ATSRFSGSTNEKLF
TRBJ1-1	TRBV10-3	AISPGTGMNTEAF
TRBJ1-6	TRBV7-9	ASSWSTGDFNSPLH
TRBJ2-7	TRBV30	AWSVLRGYYEQY
TRBJ2-2	TRBV10-3	AIREGVSGGELF
TRBJ2-5	TRBV5-1	ASSRTETQETQY
TRBJ2-5	TRBV18	ASSPTHSGETQY
TRBJ2-5	TRBV7-2	ASSLQRGQETQY
TRBJ1-2	TRBV7-9	ASSSLTGGRGYT
TRBJ1-1	TRBV5-6	ASSDGTNTEAF
TRBJ2-2	TRBV5-1	ASSLSDPNTGELF
TRBJ1-4	TRBV28	ASSFAVDEKLF
TRBJ2-3	TRBV7-2	ASSLVPGKMADTQY
TRBJ1-3	TRBV9	ASSVDTSGNTIY
TRBJ1-5	TRBV2	ASSGTDSNQPQH
TRBJ1-5	TRBV6-5	ASSYEGVGQPQH
TRBJ2-1	TRBV20-1	SAPTSREQF
TRBJ2-1	TRBV24-1	ATSDLQDGTGGLDEQF
TRBJ2-5	TRBV5-6	ASSIKETQY